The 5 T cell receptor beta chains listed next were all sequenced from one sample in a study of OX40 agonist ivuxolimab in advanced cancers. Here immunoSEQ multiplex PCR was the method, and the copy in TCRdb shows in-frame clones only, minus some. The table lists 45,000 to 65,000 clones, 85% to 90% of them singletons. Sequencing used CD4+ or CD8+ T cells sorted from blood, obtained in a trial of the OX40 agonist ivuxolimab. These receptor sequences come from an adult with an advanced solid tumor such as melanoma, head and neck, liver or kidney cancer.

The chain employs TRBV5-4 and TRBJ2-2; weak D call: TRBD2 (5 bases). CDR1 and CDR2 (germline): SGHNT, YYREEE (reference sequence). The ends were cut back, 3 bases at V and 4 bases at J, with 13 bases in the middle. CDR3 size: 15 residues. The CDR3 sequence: CASSSRAGSTGELFF. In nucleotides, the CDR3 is TGTGCCAGCAGCTCCCGAGCTGGGAGCACCGGGGAGCTGTTTTTT. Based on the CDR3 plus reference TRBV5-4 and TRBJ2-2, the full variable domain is ETGVTQSPTHLIKTRGQQVTLRCSSQSGHNTVSWYQQALGQGPQFIFQYYREEENGRGNFPPRFSGLQFPNYSSELNVNALELDDSALYLCASSSRAGSTGELFFGEGSRLTVL.

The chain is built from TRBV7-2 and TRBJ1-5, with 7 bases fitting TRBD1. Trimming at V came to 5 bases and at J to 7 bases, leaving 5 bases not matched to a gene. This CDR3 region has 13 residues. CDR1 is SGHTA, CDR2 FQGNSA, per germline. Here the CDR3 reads CASSRQGDQPQHF. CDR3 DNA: TGTGCCAGCAGCAGACAGGGCGACCAGCCCCAGCATTTT.

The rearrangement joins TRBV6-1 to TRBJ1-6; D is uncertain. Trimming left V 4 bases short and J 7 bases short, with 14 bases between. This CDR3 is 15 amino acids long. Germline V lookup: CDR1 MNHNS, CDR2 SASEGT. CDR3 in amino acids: CASSGYGPSNSPLHF. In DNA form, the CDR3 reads TGTGCCAGCAGTGGCTATGGGCCCTCCAATTCACCCCTCCACTTT.

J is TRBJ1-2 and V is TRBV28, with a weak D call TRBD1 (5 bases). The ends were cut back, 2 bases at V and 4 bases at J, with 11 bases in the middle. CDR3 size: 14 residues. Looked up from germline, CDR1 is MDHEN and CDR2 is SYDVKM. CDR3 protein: CASSLLTGGYGYTF. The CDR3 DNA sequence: TGTGCCAGCAGTTTACTAACAGGAGGCTATGGCTACACCTTC.

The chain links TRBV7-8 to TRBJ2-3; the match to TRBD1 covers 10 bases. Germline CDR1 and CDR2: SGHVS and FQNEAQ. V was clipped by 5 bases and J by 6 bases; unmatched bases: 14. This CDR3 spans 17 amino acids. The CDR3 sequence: CASSLDRGRRFADTQYF. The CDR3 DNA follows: TGTGCCAGCAGCCTCGACAGGGGGCGAAGGTTCGCGGATACGCAGTATTTT.